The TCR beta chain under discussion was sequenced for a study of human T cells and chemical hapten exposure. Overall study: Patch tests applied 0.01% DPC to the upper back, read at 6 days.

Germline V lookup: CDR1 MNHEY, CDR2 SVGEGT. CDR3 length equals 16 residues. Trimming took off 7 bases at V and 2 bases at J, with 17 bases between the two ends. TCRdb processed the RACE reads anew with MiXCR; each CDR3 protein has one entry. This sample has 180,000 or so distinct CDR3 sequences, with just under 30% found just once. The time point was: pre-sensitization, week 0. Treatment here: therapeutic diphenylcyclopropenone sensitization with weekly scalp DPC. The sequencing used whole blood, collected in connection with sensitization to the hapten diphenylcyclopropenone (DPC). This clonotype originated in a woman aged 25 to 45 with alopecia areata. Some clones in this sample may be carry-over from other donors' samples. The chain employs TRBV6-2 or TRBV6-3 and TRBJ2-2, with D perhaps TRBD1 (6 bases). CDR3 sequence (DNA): TGTGCCAGCACCGAAATCGGGACACTTAACACCGGGGAGCTGTTTTTT. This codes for CASTEIGTLNTGELFF.